Shown below are 27 T cell receptor beta chains from a single sample sequenced in a study of T cell repertoires in cytomegalovirus infection. TCRdb itself ran the reads through MiXCR, one entry per CDR3 protein. This sample yields fewer than 700,000 distinct CDR3 sequences, of which about 24% are seen a single time; 8% belongs to the top ten. Material: CD8+ T cells from PBMCs. These receptors were obtained from a human donor in good health (CMV status not recorded). Some clones in this sample may be carry-over from other donors' samples.

The chain carries TRBV12-3 or TRBV12-4 and TRBJ1-1; 7 nucleotides agree with TRBD1. The CDR3 consists of 16 residues. V trimming: 5 bases; J trimming: 0 bases; junction bases outside the gene matches: 9. CDR3 bases: TGTGCCAGCAGTGCATACAGGGGTATCATGAACACTGAAGCTTTCTTT. Residues: CASSAYRGIMNTEAFF.

The chain employs TRBV28 and TRBJ1-2; maybe TRBD1 (6 bases). V shed 4 bases and J shed 5 bases, with 11 bases lying between them. Germline V gives CDR1 MDHEN, CDR2 SYDVKM. CDR3 length: 13 amino acids. CDR3 bases: TGTGCCAGCAGTTCCAACAGGGAATATGGCTACACCTTC. Translated: CASSSNREYGYTF.

This clonotype showed up just a few times. V is TRBV10-2 and J is TRBJ2-7; D remains unclear. Germline loops: CDR1 WSHSY, CDR2 SAAADI. The CDR3 spans 13 residues. V shed 3 bases and J shed 0 bases, with 6 bases lying between them. CDR3 residues: CASSDGFSYEQYF. CDR3 sequence (DNA): TGCGCCAGCAGTGACGGATTCTCCTACGAGCAGTACTTC.

About this clonotype: At one boundary the junction diverges from the germline segment, which might be a read error. The V gene is TRBV28, the J gene TRBJ1-2, with D maybe TRBD1 (6 bases). CDR3 length: 16 amino acids. The germline V gene encodes CDR1 MDHEN and CDR2 SYDVKM. CDR3 sequence (DNA): TGTGTCAGCAGTTTATTTCGGGGGGGGACACACTATGGCTACACCTTC. Translating gives CVSSLFRGGTHYGYTF.

This clonotype has only a few counts. The chain recombines TRBV7-4 with TRBJ2-3, with TRBD1 matching 8 bases. The V segment lost 4 bases and the J segment 7 bases; nucleotides outside the gene matches: 10. Germline V lookup: CDR1 SGHVT, CDR2 SQSDAQ. This CDR3 has 15 amino acids. The DNA of the CDR3 is TGTGCCAGCAGCTCCGCCGGGACAGGTTTTAATACGCAGTATTTT. This encodes CASSSAGTGFNTQYF.

With regard to this clonotype: This may arise from a read error, as a much more abundant clone is one base away. V usage is TRBV7-2 and J usage is TRBJ2-5; unclear D gene. The CDR3 sequence is 13 residues long. Germline V lookup: CDR1 SGHTA, CDR2 FQGNSA. This chain's CDR3 is CANSSGLQETQYF. The DNA for the CDR3 is TGTGCCAACAGCTCCGGCCTCCAAGAGACCCAGTACTTC.

The CDR3 reads CASAVSTRQDYNEQFF. The CDR3 DNA reads TGTGCCAGCGCGGTGAGTACTAGGCAAGACTACAATGAGCAGTTCTTC. The V call is TRBV2, the J call TRBJ2-1, with D possibly being TRBD2 (5 bases). CDR1 SNHLY and CDR2 FYNNEI come from the germline V gene. Trimming cost V 8 bases and J 3 bases, with 20 bases left between them. CDR3 size: 16 residues.

The gene calls are TRBV7-6 and TRBJ2-7, with 9 bases that match TRBD1. Germline lookup yields CDR1 SGHVS and CDR2 FNYEAQ. The CDR3 covers 14 residues. J gave up 3 bases and V 7 bases, and 7 bases lay outside the gene matches. The CDR3 DNA is TGTGCCAGCACGCCGGGACAGGGAAGCTACGAGCAGTACGTC. This translates into CASTPGQGSYEQYV.

With respect to this clonotype: This may be a read error, as it is one base from a much larger clone. V usage is TRBV7-2 and J usage is TRBJ1-5, with D perhaps matching TRBD1 (6 bases). Trimming pared 0 bases from V and 5 bases from J, leaving 14 bases between. The germline gives CDR1 SGHTA, CDR2 FQGNSA. There are 16 residues in the CDR3. The CDR3 DNA sequence: TGTGCCAGCAGCTTAGCTGGGGTAGGGGGAGATCAGCCCCAGCATTTT. Its translation: CASSLAGVGGDQPQHF.

J is TRBJ2-7 and V is TRBV7-2, with D unclear. Germline assignment: CDR1 SGHTA and CDR2 FQGNSA. The CDR3 is made up of 11 amino acids. The ends were cut back, 2 bases at V and 5 bases at J, with 4 bases in the middle. This CDR3 reads CASSLRNEQYV. In DNA, the CDR3 is TGTGCCAGCAGCTTACGGAACGAGCAGTACGTC.

The chain is built from TRBV5-5 and TRBJ2-1, with D tentatively TRBD1 (5 bases). The CDR3 consists of 15 residues. Germline lookup yields CDR1 SGHKS and CDR2 YYEKEE (reference sequence). The ends were cut back, 1 base at V and 3 bases at J, with 11 bases in the middle. The chain's CDR3 is CASSLKPDSYNEQFF. The CDR3 coding sequence is TGTGCCAGCAGCTTGAAACCCGACAGCTACAATGAGCAGTTCTTC.

This clonotype was seen ten or more times. The CDR3 reads CASTHLAGAGSYNEQFF. CDR3 nucleotide sequence: TGTGCCAGCACCCACCTCGCCGGGGCAGGGTCCTACAATGAGCAGTTCTTC. The chain carries TRBV28 and TRBJ2-1; D could derive from TRBD1 or TRBD2 (5 bases each). The V gene lost 7 bases and the J gene lost 1 base, with 20 bases spanning the gap. Germline CDR1 is MDHEN and CDR2 is SYDVKM. The CDR3 spans 17 residues.

This clonotype came up many times. The chain joins TRBV7-6 to TRBJ2-2, with 10 bases lining up with TRBD1. J was trimmed by 6 bases and V by 7 bases; bases with no gene match: 8. In germline, CDR1 is SGHVS, CDR2 FNYEAQ. This CDR3 is 15 amino acids long. For the CDR3, the DNA is TGTGCCAGCACCGCCGGGACAGGGGACCCCGGGGAGCTGTTTTTT. This codes for CASTAGTGDPGELFF.

In its sample, this clonotype was seen a few times. The rearrangement uses TRBV12-3 or TRBV12-4 and TRBJ2-1; TRBD2 is a possible D gene (7 bases). Trimming took 8 bases from V and 6 from J, leaving 20 bases between them. The CDR3 spans 15 residues. For the CDR3, the DNA is TGTGCCAGCGGTCGGGGGGCCCTTCCGGGCAATGAGCAGTTCTTC. Translating it yields CASGRGALPGNEQFF.

This chain uses TRBV7-9 with TRBJ2-3; the D gene is possibly TRBD1 (6 bases). This CDR3 is 13 amino acids long. Per germline, CDR1 SEHNR and CDR2 FQNEAQ (reference sequence). The V end was cut by 3 bases, the J end by 11 bases, with 15 bases between. CDR3 DNA sequence: TGTGCCAGCAGCTTGAGGGGGTTCCTTGAGCAGTATTTT. Encoded protein: CASSLRGFLEQYF. The complete variable domain, with remaining parts taken from reference TRBV7-9 and TRBJ2-3, reads DTGVSQNPRHKITKRGQNVTFRCDPISEHNRLYWYRQTLGQGPEFLTYFQNEAQLEKSRLLSDRFSAERPKGSFSTLEIQRTEQGDSAMYLCASSLRGFLEQYFGPGTRLTVL.

The chain has TRBV20-1 and TRBJ1-1; possibly TRBD1 for D (5 bases). In germline, CDR1 is DFQATT, CDR2 SNEGSKA (reference sequence). The CDR3 is 12 amino acids. V lost 6 bases and J lost 6, with 14 bases in between. The CDR3: CSAMGRRAEAFF. The CDR3 nucleotides are TGCAGTGCAATGGGGCGAAGGGCTGAAGCTTTCTTT.

The table lists this clonotype with a few counts. This chain uses TRBV7-2 with TRBJ2-7; D may be TRBD1 (5 bases). This CDR3 has 15 residues. The V end lost 6 bases, the J end lost 2 bases, and 17 bases lay between the germline ends. Germline loops: CDR1 SGHTA, CDR2 FQGNSA. CDR3 in DNA: TGTGCCAGCAGGTATAGGGGCATTGCTACCTACGAGCAGTACGTC. This gives the protein CASRYRGIATYEQYV.

In regard to this clonotype: An end of the junction does not agree with germline; a read error may underlie this. The chain has TRBV7-9 and TRBJ2-1, with 13 nucleotides matching TRBD2. The CDR3 sequence is 20 residues long. Per germline, CDR1 SEHNR and CDR2 FQNEAQ (reference sequence). Here the CDR3 DNA reads TGTGTCAGCAGCCCGCGGAGCGGACTAGCGGGGGCCCACTCCTACAATGAGCAGTTCTTC. This codes for CVSSPRSGLAGAHSYNEQFF.

J is TRBJ2-2 and V is TRBV19, with 7 nucleotides matching TRBD2. The CDR3 loop spans 16 amino acids. After removal of 10 bases from V and 3 bases from J, the junction contained 14 bases not matched to a gene. CDR1 is LNHDA and CDR2 is SQIVND in the germline V gene (reference sequence). The CDR3 loop is CATLGTTLGDTGELFF. The CDR3 DNA is TGTGCCACCTTAGGGACTACCCTGGGGGACACCGGGGAGCTGTTTTTT.

This clonotype turned up a few times. The J gene is TRBJ1-3, the V gene TRBV10-3; maybe TRBD1 (5 bases). The germline V and J ends were trimmed by 6 bases and 0 bases, with 15 bases remaining between them. The CDR3 has 16 residues. Looked up from germline, CDR1 is ENHRY and CDR2 is SYGVKD. The CDR3 bases are TGTGCCATCAGGACGACAGCTAAGAGCTCTGGAAACACCATATATTTT. Amino acids: CAIRTTAKSSGNTIYF.

CDR3 nucleotide sequence: TGCAGTGCTGTACAGGGAATCAGCACAGATACGCAGTATTTT. This encodes CSAVQGISTDTQYF. The chain uses TRBV20-1 and TRBJ2-3, with D possibly TRBD1 on 6 matching bases. Deletions cut 5 bases from V and 0 bases from J, with 12 bases between. Germline values: CDR1 DFQATT, CDR2 SNEGSKA (reference sequence). The CDR3 consists of 14 residues.

This clonotype has a handful of counts. The chain combines TRBV20-1 with TRBJ1-5; D remains unclear. V lost 3 bases and J 5 bases, leaving 20 bases between the germline ends. Germline V lookup: CDR1 DFQATT, CDR2 SNEGSKA (reference sequence). The length of the CDR3 is 16 residues. CDR3 in amino acids: CSASDVRSGLDQPQHF. The CDR3 DNA is TGCAGTGCTAGCGATGTCAGGAGTGGTTTGGATCAGCCCCAGCATTTT.

The V call is TRBV6-5, the J call TRBJ2-1; possible D gene TRBD1, 6 bases. Per the germline V gene, CDR1 is MNHEY and CDR2 is SVGAGI. V gave up 4 bases and J gave up 7 bases, with 17 bases separating them. The CDR3 consists of 15 residues. CDR3: CASSSEGVRENEQFF. The CDR3 coding sequence is TGTGCCAGCAGTTCAGAGGGGGTCAGGGAGAATGAGCAGTTCTTC.

A few counts support this clonotype. The chain combines TRBV12-3 or TRBV12-4 with TRBJ1-5; no clear D. V was shortened by 7 bases and J by 7 bases, with 11 bases between the two germline ends. The CDR3 extends over 12 amino acids. The CDR3 nucleotides read TGTGCCAGCACCTTGACGCAGCAGCCCCAGCATTTT. Translation: CASTLTQQPQHF.

This clonotype was recorded at least ten times. The chain recombines TRBV20-1 with TRBJ2-1; TRBD1 is a possible D gene (5 bases). The germline V gene has CDR1 DFQATT and CDR2 SNEGSKA (reference sequence). The CDR3 length is 14 residues. The ends were cut back, 4 bases at V and 3 bases at J, with 13 bases in the middle. The CDR3 DNA follows: TGCAGTGCTACTGACAGAAATTTCTACAATGAGCAGTTCTTC. Amino acid sequence: CSATDRNFYNEQFF.

This clonotype was detected only a few times. The CDR3 DNA follows: TGTGCCGGATCGACGTGGGGCAAAAACATTCAGTACTTC. It specifies CAGSTWGKNIQYF. The V call is TRBV28, the J call TRBJ2-4, with D unclear. Germline CDR1 MDHEN, CDR2 SYDVKM. This CDR3 contains 13 residues. The V and J ends lost 11 bases and 3 bases respectively, with 14 bases between them.

In its sample, this clonotype was seen a few times. The gene calls are TRBV20-1 and TRBJ2-7; 7 bases are a match to TRBD1. CDR1 and CDR2 from the germline V gene are DFQATT and SNEGSKA (reference sequence). The CDR3 has 13 residues. V lost 6 bases to trimming and J lost 3 bases; unmatched junction nucleotides: 8. CDR3: CSAPTGIYYEQYF. As DNA, the CDR3 is TGCAGTGCCCCGACAGGGATATACTACGAGCAGTACTTC.